The 8 T cell receptor beta chains below come from one sample, sequenced in a study of T cells in Graves' hyperthyroidism and ophthalmopathy. There were TCR beta CDR3 regions amplified from RNA transcripts. In the first-round RT-PCR of the TCR CDR3, the HTBI primer set was used. Each CDR3 protein is one row after TCRdb ran MiXCR on the multiplex PCR reads. The sample has roughly 500,000 distinct CDR3 sequences, 40% to 55% seen once. The sample taken for sequencing was peripheral blood or thyroid tissue (not recorded which). Every receptor here comes from an adult woman with Graves' disease, either hyperthyroidism or ophthalmopathy (not recorded which).

This clonotype showed up many times. The rearrangement links TRBV20-1 to TRBJ1-2, with a possible D match to TRBD1 (6 bases). The CDR3 contains 16 residues. The germline gives CDR1 DFQATT, CDR2 SNEGSKA (reference sequence). V was pared by 6 bases and J by 3 bases, with 23 bases between. The CDR3 region has the DNA TGCAGTGCACCCGTTAGTTATCCGGGACAAGACTATGGCTACACCTTC. Its protein product is CSAPVSYPGQDYGYTF.

The CDR3 nucleotides are TGTGCCAGCAGCTCGGACAGGTGGAACACTGAAGCTTTCTTT. Its translation: CASSSDRWNTEAFF. The V call is TRBV7-9, the J call TRBJ1-1, with 7 nucleotides matching TRBD1. V shed 4 bases and J 1 base; nucleotides not matched to a gene: 3. Germline CDR1 SEHNR, CDR2 FQNEAQ (reference sequence). The CDR3 is 14 residues long.

This clonotype was seen at least ten times. This chain links TRBV4-1 with TRBJ1-1; no clear D gene. With 0 bases removed from V and 1 base from J, the gap between germline ends came to 9 bases. This CDR3 has 15 residues. From germline, CDR1 is MGHRA and CDR2 YSYEKL. The CDR3: CASSQDERENTEAFF. For the CDR3, the DNA is TGCGCCAGCAGCCAAGATGAAAGGGAGAACACTGAAGCTTTCTTT.

This clonotype appeared many times. The gene calls are TRBV7-9 and TRBJ1-6; TRBD1 might be the D (5 bases). The germline V gene encodes CDR1 SEHNR and CDR2 FQNEAQ (reference sequence). The CDR3 runs to 15 residues. The V end was cut by 4 bases, the J end by 7 bases, with 14 bases between. The CDR3 nucleotides read TGTGCCAGCAGCTCCCTAGGGGTGTCCAATTCACCCCTCCACTTT. Its protein is CASSSLGVSNSPLHF. The variable domain in full, with the rest retrieved from reference TRBV7-9 and TRBJ1-6, is DTGVSQNPRHKITKRGQNVTFRCDPISEHNRLYWYRQTLGQGPEFLTYFQNEAQLEKSRLLSDRFSAERPKGSFSTLEIQRTEQGDSAMYLCASSSLGVSNSPLHFGNGTRLTVT.

In this sample, this clonotype turned up many times. The chain employs TRBV5-1 and TRBJ2-2, with 9 positions matching TRBD2. V lost 5 bases to trimming and J lost 2 bases; unmatched junction nucleotides: 4. Germline-derived CDR1 and CDR2 are SGHRS and YFSETQ. This CDR3 spans 15 amino acids. CDR3 loop: CASRASGVNTGELFF. The DNA for the CDR3 is TGCGCCAGCAGGGCTAGCGGGGTCAACACCGGGGAGCTGTTTTTT.

The chain links TRBV20-1 to TRBJ2-7; TRBD2 is a possible D gene (5 bases). The CDR3 totals 14 residues. Germline CDR1 is DFQATT and CDR2 is SNEGSKA (reference sequence). The ends were cut back, 3 bases at V and 1 base at J, with 13 bases in the middle. CDR3 DNA: TGCAGTGCTAGGAACATAGCGTTGTCCTACGAGCAGTACTTC. Translation gives CSARNIALSYEQYF.

The CDR3 protein is CASSQDWGMGRGREQYF. Written as DNA, the CDR3 is TGTGCCAGCAGCCAAGATTGGGGGATGGGAAGGGGGCGCGAGCAGTACTTC. The V and J genes are TRBV5-5 and TRBJ2-7; 7 nucleotides agree with TRBD1. V gave up 4 bases and J gave up 6 bases; unmatched junction bases: 19. This CDR3 is built from 17 residues. CDR1 and CDR2 from the germline V gene are SGHKS and YYEKEE (reference sequence). The full variable domain, its missing parts supplied by reference TRBV5-5 and TRBJ2-7, is DAGVTQSPTHLIKTRGQQVTLRCSPISGHKSVSWYQQVLGQGPQFIFQYYEKEERGRGNFPDRFSARQFPNYSSELNVNALLLGDSALYLCASSQDWGMGRGREQYFGPGTRLTVT.

This clonotype was seen only a few times. This chain connects TRBV7-2 to TRBJ2-5; 7 bases agree with TRBD1. After removal of 0 bases from V and 5 bases from J, the junction contained 3 bases not matched to a gene. Germline values: CDR1 SGHTA, CDR2 FQGNSA. The CDR3 covers 14 residues. CDR3 in amino acids: CASSLATGEETQYF. The CDR3 DNA reads TGTGCCAGCAGCTTAGCCACAGGGGAGGAGACCCAGTACTTC.